This record covers a single T cell receptor (beta chain). The investigators sampled blood at baseline, at cycle 4 day 1, and at cycle 7 day 1. This sample stems from a study of OX40 agonist ivuxolimab in advanced cancers. Across the whole study: Dose-escalation patients' cancers were hepatocellular carcinoma, melanoma, renal cell or head and neck cancer. Therapy given before enrollment (anti-PD-1, anti-PD-L1 or anti-CTLA-4) was allowed, and around 40% had some.

The germline V gene has CDR1 MDHEN and CDR2 SYDVKM. CDR3 length: 14 amino acids. The V end lost 3 bases, the J end lost 2 bases, and 11 bases lay between the germline ends. Only in-frame clones appear in the TCRdb table, and some are missing; sequencing was by immunoSEQ multiplex PCR. The sample holds some 19,000 clones; about 87% are singletons and the top ten take about a third. Material: CD4+ or CD8+ T cells sorted from blood, obtained in a trial of the OX40 agonist ivuxolimab. This receptor was obtained from an adult with an advanced solid tumor such as melanoma, head and neck, liver or kidney cancer. The rearrangement joins TRBV28 to TRBJ2-7, with D perhaps TRBD1 (5 bases). The CDR3 nucleotides are TGTGCCAGCAGTTTTCCAGGGCTAGCCTACGAGCAGTACTTC. Translating gives CASSFPGLAYEQYF.